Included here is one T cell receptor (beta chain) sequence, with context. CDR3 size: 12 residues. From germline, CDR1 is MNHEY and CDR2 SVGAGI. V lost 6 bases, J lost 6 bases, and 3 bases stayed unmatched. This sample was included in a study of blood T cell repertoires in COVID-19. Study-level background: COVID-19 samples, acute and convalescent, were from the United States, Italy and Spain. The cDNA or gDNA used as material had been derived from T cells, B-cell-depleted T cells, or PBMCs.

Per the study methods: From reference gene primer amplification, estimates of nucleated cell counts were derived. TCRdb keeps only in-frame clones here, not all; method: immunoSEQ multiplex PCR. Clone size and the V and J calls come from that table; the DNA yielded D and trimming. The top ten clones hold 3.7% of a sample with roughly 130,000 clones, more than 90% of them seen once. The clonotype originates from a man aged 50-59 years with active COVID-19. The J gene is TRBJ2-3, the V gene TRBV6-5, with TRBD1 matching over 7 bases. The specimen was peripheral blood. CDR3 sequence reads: CASRRGPDTQYF. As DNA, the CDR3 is TGTGCCAGCAGGAGGGGGCCTGATACGCAGTATTTT.